The 4 T cell receptor beta chains given below trace back to one sample, sequenced in a study of blood T cell repertoires in COVID-19. Sequenced by immunoSEQ multiplex PCR; TCRdb stores in-frame clones only, minus some. The sample yields some 260,000 clones, approximately 90% seen once. Sequenced: PBMCs or T cells enriched from blood (not recorded which). These TCRs come from a man aged 35 to 55 who had recovered from COVID-19.

This rearrangement joins TRBV27 to TRBJ1-6; D is unresolved. There are 12 residues in the CDR3. Germline CDR1 MNHEY, CDR2 SMNVEV (reference sequence). V was trimmed by 3 bases and J by 7 bases, leaving 4 bases between them. Written as DNA, the CDR3 is TGTGCCAGCAGTTTTATCAATTCACCCCTCCACTTT. Translated, it gives CASSFINSPLHF.

CDR3 coding DNA: TGTGCCAGCAGCTTAGTAGGTGGCGGAGGCACTGAAGCTTTCTTT. It is translated as CASSLVGGGGTEAFF. This sequence joins TRBV7-2 and TRBJ1-1; D is unresolved. The germline V gene encodes CDR1 SGHTA and CDR2 FQGNSA. V was shortened by 1 base and J by 4 bases, with 13 bases between the two germline ends. The CDR3 covers 15 residues.

This sequence joins TRBV10-3 and TRBJ1-6; 9 nucleotides match TRBD1. Germline V lookup: CDR1 ENHRY, CDR2 SYGVKD. Unmatched junction bases numbered 7, after V lost 7 bases and J lost 9 bases. There are 14 residues in the CDR3. For the CDR3, the DNA is TGTGCCATCAAAAGACAGGGGGTGAGTTCACCCCTCCACTTT. Translated: CAIKRQGVSSPLHF.

The chain carries TRBV5-8 and TRBJ2-3; D possibly corresponds to TRBD1 (6 bases). This CDR3 spans 13 amino acids. Per the germline V gene, CDR1 is SGHTS and CDR2 is YDEGEE. V was cut by 6 bases and J by 6 bases, with 14 bases left in between. DNA for the CDR3: TGTGCCAGCAACAGGGATTCCCTCGATACGCAGTATTTT. Translating gives CASNRDSLDTQYF.